One and the same sample provided the 3 T cell receptor beta chains below, sequenced in a study of blood T cell repertoires in COVID-19. Sequencing was performed with immunoSEQ multiplex PCR; in TCRdb, only in-frame clones are kept and a portion is missing. The sample consists of around 500,000 clones, over 75% of them appearing once. Sequenced material: PBMCs or T cells enriched from blood (not recorded which). These receptors originate from a woman in her 40s who had recovered from COVID-19.

This rearrangement joins TRBV5-6 to TRBJ2-1; a weak D match, TRBD1 (5 bases). With 4 bases removed from V and 8 bases from J, the gap between germline ends came to 10 bases. Germline CDR1 is SGHDT and CDR2 is YYEEEE. The CDR3 is 12 residues long. As DNA, the CDR3 is TGTGCCAGCAGCCTCGGACACGATGAGCAGTTCTTC. Its protein is CASSLGHDEQFF.

The V and J genes are TRBV10-3 and TRBJ1-1; D perhaps matches TRBD1 (5 bases). Germline CDR1 ENHRY, CDR2 SYGVKD. Trimming took off 8 bases at V and 1 base at J, with 14 bases between the two ends. The CDR3 totals 14 residues. The CDR3 coding sequence is TGTGCCATCTGGGAGGGGAACTGGAACACTGAAGCTTTCTTT. Its translation: CAIWEGNWNTEAFF.

The chain carries TRBV12-5 and TRBJ1-1; perhaps TRBD1 as D (5 bases). The V gene lost 3 bases and the J gene lost 5 bases, with 10 bases spanning the gap. The CDR3 sequence is 13 residues long. CDR1 is LGHNT, CDR2 FRNRAP, per germline. CDR3 in amino acids: CASGFWGGTEAFF. The CDR3 DNA reads as TGTGCTAGTGGTTTTTGGGGGGGGACTGAAGCTTTCTTT.